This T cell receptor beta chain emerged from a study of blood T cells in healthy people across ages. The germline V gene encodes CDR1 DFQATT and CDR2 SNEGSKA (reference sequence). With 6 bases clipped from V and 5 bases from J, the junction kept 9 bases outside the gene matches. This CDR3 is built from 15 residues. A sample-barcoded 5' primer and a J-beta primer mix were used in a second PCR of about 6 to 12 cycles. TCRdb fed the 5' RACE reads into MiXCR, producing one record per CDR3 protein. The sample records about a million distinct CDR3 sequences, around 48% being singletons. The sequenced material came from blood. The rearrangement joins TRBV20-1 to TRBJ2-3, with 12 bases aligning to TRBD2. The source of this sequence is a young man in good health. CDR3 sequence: CSAPSSGRAEDTQYF. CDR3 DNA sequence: TGCAGTGCACCGTCTAGCGGGAGGGCCGAAGATACGCAGTATTTT.